This T cell receptor beta chain is drawn from a study of identical twins. Study-wide points: Donors were not followed over many years; analysis was cross-sectional. Within beta out-of-frame sequences, the excess sharing observed between twins was weaker.

As regards this clonotype: Antigen unknown.

V trimming: 2 bases; J trimming: 2 bases; junction bases outside the gene matches: 7. Looked up from germline, CDR1 is GTSNPN and CDR2 is SVGIG (reference sequence). The CDR3 length is 15 residues. Template switching introduced a universal primer site, and the cDNA bore unique molecular identifiers. TCRdb analysed the 5' RACE reads with MiXCR anew, one entry per CDR3 protein. The data contain 450,000 or so distinct CDR3 sequences, roughly an eighth of them seen just once; the ten biggest clones take up approximately 0.98%. Every sampled donor was Caucasian and healthy. The same sample was also used in a study of yellow fever vaccine responses in identical twins.

The genes are TRBV30 and TRBJ2-3; TRBD2 matches at 7 bases. The TCR was taken from a young woman in good health. Sequenced input: CD4+ T cells sorted from blood. CDR3 residues: CAWSNGRLHTDTQYF. CDR3 bases: TGTGCCTGGAGTAACGGGAGGCTCCACACAGATACGCAGTATTTT.